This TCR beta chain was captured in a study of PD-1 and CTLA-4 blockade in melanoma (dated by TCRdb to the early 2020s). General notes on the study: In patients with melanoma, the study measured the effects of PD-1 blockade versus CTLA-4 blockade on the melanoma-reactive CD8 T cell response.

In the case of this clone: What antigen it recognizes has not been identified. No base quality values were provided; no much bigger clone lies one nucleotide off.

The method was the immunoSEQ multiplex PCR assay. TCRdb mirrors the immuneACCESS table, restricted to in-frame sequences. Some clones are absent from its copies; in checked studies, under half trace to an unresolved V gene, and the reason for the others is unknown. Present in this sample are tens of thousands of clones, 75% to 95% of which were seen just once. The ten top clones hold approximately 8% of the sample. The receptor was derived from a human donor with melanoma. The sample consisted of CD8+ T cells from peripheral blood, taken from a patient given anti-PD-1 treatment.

Here is the DNA: TGTGCCAGCAGCTCCGGGACAGGGGTCTCACCCCTCCACTTT. Translated, this gives CASSSGTGVSPLHF. This sequence uses TRBV7-6 and TRBJ1-6, and TRBD1 aligns with 10 junction nucleotides. The CDR3 starts with the cysteine, ends with the phenylalanine, and has 14 residues. The entry retains the CDR3 DNA only, 42 bases that are in frame from base 1. The germline V and J ends show losses of 4 bases and 10 bases respectively, and no gene match explains 4 bases of the junction. CDR1 SGHVS and CDR2 FNYEAQ are derived from the germline V gene.